Below, one T cell receptor (beta chain) is given with its context. These data belong to a study of CD8 T cells in Susac syndrome. CDR1 and CDR2 from the germline V gene are ENHRY and SYGVKD. The CDR3 runs 16 residues. The V and J ends lost 1 base and 0 bases, in that order; junction bases with no gene match: 4. Sequencing of TCR beta covered CD8+ and CD4+ T cells obtained from blood. The CD8+ and CD4+ T cells were negatively isolated, with the TEMRA cells enriched by FACS. With random hexamers, 0.5 to 1 ug RNA was reverse transcribed. Multiplex immunoSEQ PCR targeted 54 Vbeta and 13 Jbeta TCR beta segments. Each CDR3 protein is one row after TCRdb ran MiXCR on the immunoSEQ multiplex PCR reads. The table includes 250,000 to 300,000 distinct CDR3 sequences, about 82% detected once.

The sample taken for sequencing was CD8+ T cells from PBMCs. The V call is TRBV10-3, the J call TRBJ2-3; 7 bases line up with TRBD2. The clonotype originates from a human donor with multiple sclerosis. CDR3 bases: TGTGCCATCAGTGAGTTCGAGCGGGAAAGCACAGATACGCAGTATTTT. Protein sequence: CAISEFERESTDTQYF.